This TCR beta chain was documented in a study of blood T cell repertoires in COVID-19. Here immunoSEQ multiplex PCR was the method, and the copy in TCRdb shows in-frame clones only, minus some. The repertoire has about 260,000 clones, about 87% of them found once; the top ten carry approximately 1.4%. This CDR3 spans 11 amino acids. Germline V gives CDR1 SGHDN, CDR2 FVKESK. Trimming removed 2 bases at V and 7 bases at J, with 3 bases between. The sequencing sample was made of peripheral blood. V is TRBV14 and J is TRBJ1-3; D unresolved. The TCR sequence derives from a woman in her forties who had recovered from COVID-19. CDR3: CASSQLNTIYF. In DNA, the CDR3 is TGTGCCAGCAGCCAACTGAACACCATATATTTT.